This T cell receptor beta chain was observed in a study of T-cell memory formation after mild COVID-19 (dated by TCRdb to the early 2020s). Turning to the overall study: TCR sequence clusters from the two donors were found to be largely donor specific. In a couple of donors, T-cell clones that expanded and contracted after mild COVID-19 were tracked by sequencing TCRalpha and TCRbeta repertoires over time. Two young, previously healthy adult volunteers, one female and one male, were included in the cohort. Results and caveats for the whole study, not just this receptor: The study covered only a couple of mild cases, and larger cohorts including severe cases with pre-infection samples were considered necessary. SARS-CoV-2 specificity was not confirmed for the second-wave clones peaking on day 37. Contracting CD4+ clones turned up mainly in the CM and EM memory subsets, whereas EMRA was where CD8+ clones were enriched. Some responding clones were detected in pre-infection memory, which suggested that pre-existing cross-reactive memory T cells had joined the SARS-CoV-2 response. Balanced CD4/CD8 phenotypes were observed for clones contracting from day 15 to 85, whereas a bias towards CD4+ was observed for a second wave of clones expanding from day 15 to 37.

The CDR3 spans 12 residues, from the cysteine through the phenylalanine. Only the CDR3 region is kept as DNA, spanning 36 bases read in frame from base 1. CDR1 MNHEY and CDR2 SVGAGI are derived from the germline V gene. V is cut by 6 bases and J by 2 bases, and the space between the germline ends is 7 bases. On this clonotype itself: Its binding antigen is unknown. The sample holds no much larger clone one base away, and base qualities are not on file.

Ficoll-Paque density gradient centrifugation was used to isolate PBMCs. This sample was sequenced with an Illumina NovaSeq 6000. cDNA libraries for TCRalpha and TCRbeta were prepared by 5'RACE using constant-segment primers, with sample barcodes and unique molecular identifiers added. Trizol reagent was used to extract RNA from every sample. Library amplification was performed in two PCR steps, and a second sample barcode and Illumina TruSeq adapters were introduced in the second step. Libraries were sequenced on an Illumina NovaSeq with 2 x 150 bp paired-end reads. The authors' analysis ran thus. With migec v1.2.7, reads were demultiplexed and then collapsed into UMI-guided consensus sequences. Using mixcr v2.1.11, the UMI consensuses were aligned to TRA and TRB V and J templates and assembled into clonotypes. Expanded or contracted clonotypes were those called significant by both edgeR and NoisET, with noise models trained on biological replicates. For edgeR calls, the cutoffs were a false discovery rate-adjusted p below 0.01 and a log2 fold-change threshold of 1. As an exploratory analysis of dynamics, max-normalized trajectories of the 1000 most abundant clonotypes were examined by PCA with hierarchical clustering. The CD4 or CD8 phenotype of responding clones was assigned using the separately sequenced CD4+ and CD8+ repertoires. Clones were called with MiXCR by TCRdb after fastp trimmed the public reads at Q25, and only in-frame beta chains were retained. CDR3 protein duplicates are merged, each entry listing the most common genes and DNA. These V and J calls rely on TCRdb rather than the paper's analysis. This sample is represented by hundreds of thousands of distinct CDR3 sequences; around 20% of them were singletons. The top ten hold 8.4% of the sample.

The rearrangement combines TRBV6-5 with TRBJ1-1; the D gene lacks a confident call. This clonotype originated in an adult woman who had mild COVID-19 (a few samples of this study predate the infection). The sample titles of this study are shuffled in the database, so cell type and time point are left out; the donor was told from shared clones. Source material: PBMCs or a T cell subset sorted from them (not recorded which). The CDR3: CASSNQNTEAFF. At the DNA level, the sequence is TGTGCCAGCAGCAACCAAAACACTGAAGCTTTCTTT.